This T cell receptor beta chain is drawn from a study of blood T cell repertoires in COVID-19 (dated by TCRdb to between 2020 and 2021). Some background on the complete study: The collaborator samples originated in the United States, Italy and Spain and spanned the acute and convalescent phases of COVID-19. The material from the prospective study consisted of cDNA or gDNA derived from T cells, B-cell-depleted T cells, or PBMCs. Subjects who had been exposed to COVID-19, were actively infected with it, or had recovered from it provided the deeply sampled blood TCRbeta repertoires that made up the dataset. A freely available public database, intended as a resource for researchers studying the immune response to SARS-CoV-2, is where the repertoires were released. The samples were drawn from two sources: the first 160 participants of the ongoing ImmuneRACE study, and 1,254 subjects contributed by 6 global collaborators. The sample metadata nearly always contained a de-identified subject ID, COVID-19 status, age in years and sex. Where available, HLA class I and class II types were obtained from metadata supplied by the sample provider rather than from assay-based typing. Paper-wide results and their limitations: How much clinical and demographic metadata was included differed by source and by participant, and the metadata was provided uncurated.

Whole blood was collected in K2EDTA tubes by collaborating institutions according to the institutions' own protocols. Collaborator samples were shipped for TCRbeta analysis as frozen whole blood, isolated PBMCs, or DNA extracted from either sample type. The immunoSEQ Assay, a bias-controlled multiplex PCR, was used to amplify TCRbeta CDR3 regions from genomic DNA. Per the original workflow: Within the assay, amplification of reference gene primers was used to estimate how many nucleated cells each sample contained. To quantify the absolute abundance of each unique TCRbeta CDR3 rearrangement, sequence reads were collapsed and filtered. For each sample, productive Simpson clonality was calculated by taking the square root of Simpson's diversity index across productive rearrangements. Not all clones reach the TCRdb copy of this immuneACCESS table, which keeps in-frame sequences only. Checked studies attribute under half of the gap to unresolved V genes and leave the rest unexplained. The DNA was the basis for D and trimming; V, J and clone size are from that table. Counted in this sample were roughly 200,000 clones; about 86% of them appeared once. The top ten clones comprise 2.9% of the sample.

Trimming takes 6 bases from V and 4 bases from J, and the germline ends sit 15 bases apart. Sequences MNHEY (CDR1) and SMNVEV (CDR2) are obtained from the germline V gene (reference sequence). The CDR3 holds 14 amino acids from the cysteine to the phenylalanine. Only CDR3 DNA is held: 42 bases, read in frame from base 1. Remarks on this clone: Its specific antigen is unknown. Base qualities are not recorded, but no much larger clone differs from it by a single base.

The sample was peripheral blood. This TCR derives from a woman between 25 and 40 years old with active or convalescent COVID-19. The V and J segments used are TRBV27 and TRBJ1-2; D gene: possibly TRBD1, on 6 matching bases. The nucleotides are TGTGCCAGCAGAACCACAGGGAGCGGCTATGGCTACACCTTC. Protein translation: CASRTTGSGYGYTF.